This TCR beta chain is drawn from a study of CD8 T cells in ankylosing spondylitis. Notes on this clonotype: Its antigen remains unknown.

Germline V gene sequence: CDR1 SEHNR, CDR2 FQNEAQ (reference sequence). The CDR3 sequence is 12 residues long. V was trimmed by 1 base and J by 10 bases, leaving 9 bases between them. Regarding the study as a whole: Reports of some motif variants in reactive arthritis synovial fluid and blood predate this one. There was a TCR beta motif, made of several highly homologous variants, that appeared characteristic of ankylosing spondylitis blood.

Each CDR3 protein gets one entry after TCRdb re-called the 5' RACE reads with MiXCR. The table records roughly 260,000 distinct CDR3 sequences, approximately 20% of them present only once. The material sequenced was blood, either unsorted or a sorted T cell fraction (not recorded which). V gene TRBV7-9 combines with J gene TRBJ2-3; no definite D call. The clonotype comes from a male donor with ankylosing spondylitis or in good health (not recorded which). The CDR3 DNA reads TGTGCCAGCAGCTTAGAACTCGGTCCGCAGTATTTT. It codes for CASSLELGPQYF.